A single sample gave rise to the 18 T cell receptor beta chains below, sequenced in a study of T-cell memory formation after mild COVID-19. TCRdb re-called the 5' RACE reads through MiXCR, storing one row per CDR3 protein. The data show approximately 450,000 distinct CDR3 sequences, 15% to 20% seen once. The sequenced sample was PBMCs or a T cell subset sorted from them (not recorded which). The receptor source for this set is an adult woman who had mild COVID-19 (a few samples of this study predate the infection). Cell type and time point are not known.

This clonotype was found a few times. The V gene is TRBV12-3 or TRBV12-4, the J gene TRBJ2-3, with TRBD2 identical over 12 bases. The CDR3 totals 15 residues. Trimming at V came to 8 bases and at J to 3 bases, leaving 6 bases not matched to a gene. CDR3 bases: TGTGCCAGCGGACCGACTAGCGGGAGTACAGATACGCAGTATTTT. This codes for CASGPTSGSTDTQYF.

This sequence joins TRBV7-6 and TRBJ1-1, with D unclear. Germline V gene lookup returns CDR1 SGHVS and CDR2 FNYEAQ. V was pared by 1 base and J by 8 bases, with 8 bases between. The CDR3 is 12 residues long. For the CDR3, the DNA is TGTGCCAGCAGCTTAGTAGGGCAGGAAGCTTTCTTT. Translation: CASSLVGQEAFF.

This clonotype was counted a few times. The J gene is TRBJ2-3, the V gene TRBV3-1; weak D call: TRBD2 (5 bases). V was shortened by 3 bases and J by 6 bases, with 13 bases between the two germline ends. This CDR3 has 14 residues. Germline V gene lookup returns CDR1 LGHDT and CDR2 YNNKEL (reference sequence). CDR3 DNA sequence: TGTGCCAGCAGCCACGGGGATGGGGTGGATACGCAGTATTTT. It encodes CASSHGDGVDTQYF.

The rearrangement links TRBV20-1 to TRBJ2-1, with 14 nucleotides matching TRBD2. The CDR3 covers 16 residues. Germline V gene data show CDR1 as DFQATT and CDR2 as SNEGSKA (reference sequence). Losses at the gene ends were 6 bases for V and 6 bases for J; bases not matched to a gene: 10. CDR3 region: CSAPGTSGGLFNEQFF. For the CDR3, the DNA is TGCAGTGCCCCCGGGACTAGCGGGGGTCTCTTCAATGAGCAGTTCTTC.

Only a few counts were recorded for this clonotype. This rearrangement joins TRBV29-1 to TRBJ2-7; 13 bases fit TRBD2. With 3 bases clipped from V and 4 bases from J, the junction kept 6 bases outside the gene matches. Germline V gene lookup returns CDR1 SQVTM and CDR2 ANQGSEA. The CDR3 covers 15 residues. In nucleotides, the CDR3 is TGCAGCGTTGAGAATAGACTAGCGGGAGGATACGAGCAGTACTTC. As protein: CSVENRLAGGYEQYF.

This clonotype was observed a handful of times. The rearrangement links TRBV11-2 to TRBJ1-2; weak D call: TRBD1 (5 bases). The CDR3 has 14 residues. The V end lost 1 base, the J end lost 6 bases, and 12 bases lay between the germline ends. Germline values: CDR1 SGHAT, CDR2 FQNNGV. The CDR3 loop is CASSLAARGDGYTF. The CDR3 nucleotides read TGTGCCAGCAGCTTAGCGGCGAGGGGCGATGGCTACACCTTC.

The chain couples TRBV4-3 to TRBJ1-4, with TRBD1 identical over 8 bases. This CDR3 region has 17 residues. J was trimmed by 4 bases and V by 0 bases; bases with no gene match: 7. The germline V gene has CDR1 LGHNA and CDR2 YSLEER. The CDR3 DNA follows: TGCGCCAGCAGCCAAGATCCCGGGACAGGAGATAATGAAAAACTGTTTTTT. Amino acid sequence: CASSQDPGTGDNEKLFF.

In its sample, this clonotype was seen a few times. The rearrangement links TRBV5-1 to TRBJ2-5, with 7 bases fitting TRBD1. Per the germline V gene, CDR1 is SGHRS and CDR2 is YFSETQ. This CDR3 comprises 16 residues. V gave up 4 bases and J gave up 6 bases; unmatched junction bases: 15. The CDR3 loop is CASSPFAGSRGKTQYF. In nucleotides, the CDR3 is TGCGCCAGCAGCCCATTCGCCGGATCCAGGGGGAAGACCCAGTACTTC.

This clonotype has a count of ten or more. The chain combines TRBV5-1 with TRBJ2-3, with 8 bases matching TRBD1. V was clipped by 4 bases and J by 3 bases; unmatched bases: 10. Looked up from germline, CDR1 is SGHRS and CDR2 is YFSETQ. The CDR3 length is 16 residues. The CDR3 sequence: CASSKGQGLWTDTQYF. As DNA, the CDR3 is TGCGCCAGCAGCAAAGGACAGGGCCTGTGGACAGATACGCAGTATTTT.

This clonotype showed up just a few times. The chain employs TRBV27 and TRBJ1-1; D not resolved. The CDR3 extends over 15 amino acids. Germline loops: CDR1 MNHEY, CDR2 SMNVEV (reference sequence). The V gene lost 1 base and the J gene lost 0 bases, with 9 bases spanning the gap. This CDR3 reads CASSLYGSLNTEAFF. The CDR3 region has the DNA TGTGCCAGCAGTTTATACGGGTCCTTGAACACTGAAGCTTTCTTT.

The chain has TRBV20-1 and TRBJ2-3; 10 bases are a match to TRBD2. Germline CDR1 reads DFQATT; CDR2 reads SNEGSKA (reference sequence). J lost 5 bases, V lost 6 bases, and 14 bases had no gene match. This CDR3 is 16 amino acids long. CDR3 DNA: TGCAGTGCAACTCCGTATAGCGGGAGGAGGGTAGATACGCAGTATTTT. Translated, it gives CSATPYSGRRVDTQYF.

This chain links TRBV9 with TRBJ2-3; perhaps TRBD1 as D (5 bases). The CDR3 has 14 residues. CDR1 is SGDLS and CDR2 is YYNGEE in the germline V gene. Trimming shortened V by 0 bases and J by 5 bases, and 10 bases separated the two germline ends. The CDR3 DNA is TGTGCCAGCAGCGTAGAAACAGGTCGAGATACGCAGTATTTT. It translates to CASSVETGRDTQYF.

At least ten counts were recorded for this clonotype. The V gene is TRBV29-1, the J gene TRBJ1-1; the D is unclear. V shed 4 bases and J shed 2 bases, with 5 bases lying between them. Germline CDR1 and CDR2: SQVTM and ANQGSEA. This CDR3 has 11 amino acids. The CDR3 DNA follows: TGCAGCGTTGGCCCAAACACTGAAGCTTTCTTT. Its translation is CSVGPNTEAFF. Supplemented by reference TRBV29-1 and TRBJ1-1, the full variable domain reads SAVISQKPSRDICQRGTSLTIQCQVDSQVTMMFWYRQQPGQSLTLIATANQGSEATYESGFVIDKFPISRPNLTFSTLTVSNMSPEDSSIYLCSVGPNTEAFFGQGTRLTVV.

This clonotype was seen a handful of times. This chain connects TRBV5-1 to TRBJ2-7; 7 bases align to TRBD1. Looked up from germline, CDR1 is SGHRS and CDR2 is YFSETQ. This CDR3 region has 14 residues. Unmatched junction bases numbered 8, after V lost 6 bases and J lost 2 bases. The CDR3 DNA reads TGCGCCAGCACCCCCGGGACAGCGACCTACGAGCAGTACTTC. Translated, it gives CASTPGTATYEQYF.

This clonotype occurred many times. The junction shows a germline mismatch at one end, possibly a read error. J is TRBJ2-1 and V is TRBV5-1; TRBD2 matches at 9 bases. Germline CDR1 is SGHRS and CDR2 is YFSETQ. This CDR3 spans 15 amino acids. The CDR3 sequence: CASSLDSGSYNEQFF. The CDR3 nucleotides read TGTGCCAGCAGCCTAGATAGCGGGAGTTACAATGAGCAGTTCTTC. The full variable domain, rest sourced from reference TRBV5-1 and TRBJ2-1, is KAGVTQTPRYLIKTRGQQVTLSCSPISGHRSVSWYQQTPGQGLQFLFEYFSETQRNKGNFPGRFSGRQFSNSRSEMNVSTLELGDSALYLCASSLDSGSYNEQFFGPGTRLTVL.

This clonotype was counted a few times. The chain has TRBV14 and TRBJ2-1, with a possible D match to TRBD1 (5 bases). Germline assignment: CDR1 SGHDN and CDR2 FVKESK. The CDR3 length is 16 residues. V dropped 1 base and J dropped 5 bases, with 15 bases sitting between them. CDR3 sequence (DNA): TGTGCCAGCAGCCAAGGTTGGGGCGGAACCAACAATGAGCAGTTCTTC. Protein product: CASSQGWGGTNNEQFF.

This clonotype has a handful of counts. The rearrangement links TRBV20-1 to TRBJ2-3; a weak D match, TRBD2 (6 bases). In germline, CDR1 is DFQATT, CDR2 SNEGSKA (reference sequence). The germline V and J ends were trimmed by 7 bases and 4 bases, with 15 bases remaining between them. The CDR3 contains 13 residues. CDR3 amino acids: CSVKRALADTQYF. For the CDR3, the DNA is TGCAGTGTCAAGCGGGCTCTCGCAGATACGCAGTATTTT.

CDR3 protein: CASSLMGATEAFF. The CDR3 DNA is TGTGCCAGCAGTTTAATGGGGGCCACTGAAGCTTTCTTT. The V and J genes are TRBV27 and TRBJ1-1, with a possible D match to TRBD1 (6 bases). The CDR3 runs 13 residues. CDR1 is MNHEY, CDR2 SMNVEV, per germline (reference sequence). Trimming cost V 2 bases and J 4 bases, with 8 bases left between them.